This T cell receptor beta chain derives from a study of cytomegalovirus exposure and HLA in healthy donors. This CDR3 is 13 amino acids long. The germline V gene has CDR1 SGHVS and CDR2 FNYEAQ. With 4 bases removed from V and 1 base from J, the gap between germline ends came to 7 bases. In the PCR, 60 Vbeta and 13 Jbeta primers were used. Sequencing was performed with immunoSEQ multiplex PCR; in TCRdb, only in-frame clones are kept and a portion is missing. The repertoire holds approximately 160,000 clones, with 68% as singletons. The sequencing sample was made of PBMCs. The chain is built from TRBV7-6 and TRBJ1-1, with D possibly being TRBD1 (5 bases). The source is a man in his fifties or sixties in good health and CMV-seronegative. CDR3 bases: TGTGCCAGCAGCTCGACAGAGAACACTGAAGCTTTCTTT. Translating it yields CASSSTENTEAFF.